Reported below is one T cell receptor beta chain. This clone's antigen is unknown. No base-level quality is on record; no much larger clone is a single base apart. TCRbeta CDR3 regions were amplified from genomic DNA using the immunoSEQ Assay, a bias-controlled multiplex PCR. As for how the authors treated the data: Nucleated cell counts per sample were estimated from amplification of reference gene primers within the assay. To quantify the absolute abundance of each unique TCRbeta CDR3 rearrangement, sequence reads were collapsed and filtered. For each sample, productive Simpson clonality was calculated as the square root of Simpson's diversity index over productive rearrangements. This immuneACCESS table, as held by TCRdb, lists in-frame sequences with V and J called but not all clones. Of the missing ones, under half trace to an unresolved V gene in checked studies; the others have no known cause. The V and J calls and clone size come from that table; D and trimming were worked out from the DNA. This sample gives 240,000 or so clones in total; approximately 80% of them show up just once. Together, the top ten hold about 1.9% of the sample.

Each collaborating institution followed its own protocols to collect whole blood in K2EDTA tubes. For TCRbeta analysis, collaborators shipped samples as frozen whole blood, isolated PBMCs, or DNA extracted from either of those sample types. This record comes from a study of blood T cell repertoires in COVID-19 (dated by TCRdb to 2018 to 2020). Regarding the study in general: The collaborator samples originated in the United States, Italy and Spain and spanned the acute and convalescent phases of COVID-19. Nearly every sample came with metadata listing a de-identified subject ID, COVID-19 status, age in years and sex. The prospective study material was composed of cDNA or gDNA derived from T cells, B-cell-depleted T cells, or PBMCs. The samples were drawn from two sources: the first 160 participants of the ongoing ImmuneRACE study, and 1,000 to 1,500 subjects contributed by 6 global collaborators. The repertoires were released in a freely available public database intended as a resource for research on the immune response to SARS-CoV-2. Where HLA class I and class II types were available, the types were taken from metadata supplied by the sample provider, not from assay-based typing. Deeply sampled blood TCRbeta repertoires from subjects exposed to, actively infected with, or recovered from COVID-19 were included in the dataset.

Summary of the overall study and its limitations: How much clinical and demographic metadata was included differed by source and by participant, and the metadata was provided uncurated.

Sequenced material: peripheral blood. The source of this sequence is a woman older than 75 with acute or convalescent COVID-19.

The CDR3 reads CASSSYPRGDTQYF. The base sequence is TGTGCCAGCAGCTCCTACCCCCGGGGAGATACGCAGTATTTT. The chain joins TRBV7-3 to TRBJ2-3; TRBD2 is a possible D gene, resting on 5 matching bases. The CDR3 contains 14 residues, cysteine and phenylalanine counted. Just CDR3 DNA is preserved here, 42 bases in frame from base 1. As encoded in the germline V gene, CDR1 is SGHTA while CDR2 is FQGTGA. The junction shows trimming of 4 bases on V and 5 bases on J, plus 13 bases between the germline ends. Full variable domain (CDR3 extended with the reference TRBV7-3 and TRBJ2-3 proteins): GAGVSQTPSNKVTEKGKYVELRCDPISGHTALYWYRQSLGQGPEFLIYFQGTGAADDSGLPNDRFFAVRPEGSVSTLKIQRTERGDSAVYLCASSSYPRGDTQYFGPGTRLTVL.